These 9 T cell receptor beta chains were all obtained from the same sample, sequenced in a study of identical twins. TCRdb independently ran MiXCR on the 5' RACE reads; one entry per CDR3 protein. The table shows some 330,000 distinct CDR3 sequences, with roughly 9% occurring only once. Sequenced input: naive T cells sorted from blood. Receptors were obtained from a woman in her forties or fifties in good health.

The table lists this clonotype with a few counts. The chain has TRBV2 and TRBJ1-1; 8 nucleotides line up with TRBD1. Germline loops: CDR1 SNHLY, CDR2 FYNNEI. Trimming removed 5 bases from V and 2 bases from J; junction bases left unmatched: 4. This CDR3 is built from 14 residues. CDR3 nucleotides: TGTGCCAGCAGTAAGACAGGGGATAACACTGAAGCTTTCTTT. As protein: CASSKTGDNTEAFF.

This clonotype turned up a few times. J is TRBJ2-7 and V is TRBV7-9; D gene ambiguous. The V gene's germline CDR1 is SEHNR and CDR2 FQNEAQ (reference sequence). The V gene lost 1 base and the J gene lost 7 bases, with 11 bases spanning the gap. The CDR3 totals 13 residues. The CDR3 nucleotides read TGTGCCAGCAGCTTAGAGGTACTGGGAGAGCAGTACTTC. Translating it yields CASSLEVLGEQYF. The full variable domain, in which reference TRBV7-9 and TRBJ2-7 provide the parts outside the CDR3, is DTGVSQNPRHKITKRGQNVTFRCDPISEHNRLYWYRQTLGQGPEFLTYFQNEAQLEKSRLLSDRFSAERPKGSFSTLEIQRTEQGDSAMYLCASSLEVLGEQYFGPGTRLTVT.

This clonotype was observed at least ten times. The genes are TRBV2 and TRBJ2-1; D possibly uses TRBD1 or TRBD2 (5 bases each). Germline V CDR1 and CDR2: SNHLY, FYNNEI. The CDR3 length is 12 residues. The germline V and J ends were trimmed by 7 bases and 7 bases, with 11 bases remaining between them. In DNA form, the CDR3 reads TGTGCCAGCATTTTCAGGGAGAATGAGCAGTTCTTC. Amino acids: CASIFRENEQFF.

This chain joins TRBV6-1 and TRBJ2-1; 12 positions agree with TRBD2. The germline V gene has CDR1 MNHNS and CDR2 SASEGT. This CDR3 has 15 amino acids. V was pared by 8 bases and J by 2 bases, with 4 bases of the junction left unmatched. CDR3 nucleotides: TGTGCCAGCCTGGGGACTAGCGGGCCCTACAATGAGCAGTTCTTC. Protein: CASLGTSGPYNEQFF.

Many counts were recorded for this clonotype. The rearrangement joins TRBV27 to TRBJ2-3, with D perhaps matching TRBD2 (6 bases). The CDR3 length is 13 residues. The V end was cut by 5 bases, the J end by 14 bases, with 20 bases between. Germline V gene lookup returns CDR1 MNHEY and CDR2 SMNVEV (reference sequence). In DNA form, the CDR3 reads TGTGCCAGCAGTCCCAGGAGCGGGCGGGGTGCGTATTTT. Translating it yields CASSPRSGRGAYF.

This clonotype showed up just a few times. V and J are TRBV5-1 and TRBJ1-6, with D perhaps matching TRBD1 (5 bases). Trimming cost V 4 bases and J 6 bases, with 14 bases left between them. This CDR3 is 15 amino acids long. CDR1 is SGHRS and CDR2 is YFSETQ in the germline V gene. CDR3 residues: CASSRRDGGNSPLHF. The CDR3 coding sequence is TGCGCCAGCAGCAGGCGGGACGGCGGTAATTCACCCCTCCACTTT. The variable domain in full, completed from reference TRBV5-1 and TRBJ1-6, reads KAGVTQTPRYLIKTRGQQVTLSCSPISGHRSVSWYQQTPGQGLQFLFEYFSETQRNKGNFPGRFSGRQFSNSRSEMNVSTLELGDSALYLCASSRRDGGNSPLHFGNGTRLTVT.

This clonotype was picked up a small number of times. The V call is TRBV25-1, the J call TRBJ2-7, with D unresolved. The CDR3 totals 14 residues. Germline V gene lookup returns CDR1 MGHDK and CDR2 SYGVNS. Deletions cut 4 bases from V and 2 bases from J, with 12 bases between. The CDR3 DNA reads TGTGCCAGCAGTGCAGGACCTGTGGCCTACGAGCAGTACTTC. It translates to CASSAGPVAYEQYF.

This clonotype was recorded a few times. V and J are TRBV11-3 and TRBJ1-2; 7 bases match TRBD1. The V gene's germline CDR1 is SGHNT and CDR2 YENEEA. This CDR3 region has 13 residues. V lost 0 bases, J lost 8 bases, and 3 bases stayed unmatched. The CDR3 sequence: CASSLEQGQGYTF. CDR3 bases: TGTGCCAGCAGCTTAGAACAGGGGCAAGGCTACACCTTC.

At least ten counts were recorded for this clonotype. The V call is TRBV12-3 or TRBV12-4, the J call TRBJ2-4; D ambiguous. The CDR3 spans 11 residues. V lost 3 bases to trimming and J lost 10 bases, with 7 bases between them. Written as DNA, the CDR3 is TGTGCCAGCAGTTTCGGCAGAATTCAGTACTTC. Residues: CASSFGRIQYF.